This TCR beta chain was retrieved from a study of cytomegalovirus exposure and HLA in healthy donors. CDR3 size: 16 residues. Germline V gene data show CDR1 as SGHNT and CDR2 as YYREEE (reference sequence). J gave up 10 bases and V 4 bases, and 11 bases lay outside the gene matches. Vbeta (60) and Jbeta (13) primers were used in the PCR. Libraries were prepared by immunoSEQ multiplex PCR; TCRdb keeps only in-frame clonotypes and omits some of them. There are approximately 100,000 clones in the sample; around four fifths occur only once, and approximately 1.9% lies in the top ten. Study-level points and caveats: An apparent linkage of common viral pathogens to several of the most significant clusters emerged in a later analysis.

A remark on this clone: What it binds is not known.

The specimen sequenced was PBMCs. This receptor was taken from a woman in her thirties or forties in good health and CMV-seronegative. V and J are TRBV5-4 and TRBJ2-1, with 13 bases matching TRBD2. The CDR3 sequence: CASSQTSGRVIDEQFF. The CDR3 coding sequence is TGTGCCAGCAGCCAAACTAGCGGGAGGGTGATTGACGAGCAGTTCTTC.